These T cell receptor beta chains were read from a single sample in a study of T-cell memory formation after mild COVID-19. TCRdb ran MiXCR on the 5' RACE reads and lists one entry per CDR3 protein. The table shows around 390,000 distinct CDR3 sequences, with about 17% occurring only once. The sequenced material came from PBMCs or a T cell subset sorted from them (not recorded which). These receptors originate from a man in his late teens or twenties who had mild COVID-19 (a few samples of this study predate the infection). Cell type and time point are not known. Each CDR3 is given with its conserved first and last residue. Each record gives: J gene, V gene, CDR3 protein.

TRBJ2-3,TRBV29-1,CSAEASGGPDTQYF
TRBJ2-2,TRBV7-3,CASSPRASNTGELFF
TRBJ2-1,TRBV12-5,CASGLVYNEQFF
TRBJ2-3,TRBV3-1,CASSQAVAGGTDTQYF
TRBJ2-2,TRBV7-2,CASSIFRVEGYTGELFF
TRBJ1-6,TRBV14,CASSESYNSPLHF
TRBJ2-7,TRBV6-5,CASSYSPGFSYEQYF
TRBJ2-1,TRBV15,CATSKDRGAYNEQFF
TRBJ2-1,TRBV5-1,CATSWASGAEQFF
TRBJ1-1,TRBV10-3,CAISVRADNTEAFF
TRBJ1-6,TRBV20-1,CSARRQGANSPLHF
TRBJ1-2,TRBV6-5,CASSYFRGDDYGYTF
TRBJ2-5,TRBV7-3,CASSPSGYQETQYF
TRBJ2-5,TRBV4-3,CASSPLTGPQETQYF
TRBJ1-1,TRBV20-1,CSAMRGEAFF
TRBJ1-1,TRBV11-2,CASSIPGQVNTEAFF
TRBJ2-3,TRBV9,CASSVRSGGSTDTQYF
TRBJ1-2,TRBV2,CASSYTDLTGYTF
TRBJ1-6,TRBV6-5,CASSPGTGGTPLHF
TRBJ2-1,TRBV7-9,CASSPKPQGKGYNEQFF
TRBJ1-2,TRBV9,CASDAQSGFGYTF
TRBJ2-1,TRBV3-1,CASSQDPSGAAYNEQFF
TRBJ1-5,TRBV18,CASSPNRVGNQPQHF
TRBJ2-4,TRBV6-2/TRBV6-3,CASRPWGSPKNIQYF
TRBJ1-4,TRBV27,CASSLFGGHGLFF
TRBJ2-5,TRBV10-3,CATCPSGQDSRETQYF
TRBJ1-2,TRBV12-5,CASGLVREPYGYTF
TRBJ2-7,TRBV7-9,CASSLALADPYEQYF
TRBJ2-3,TRBV10-3,CAIRDYTDTQYF
TRBJ2-1,TRBV4-1,CASSQVGTRYNEQFF
TRBJ1-5,TRBV4-1,CASSHIGGQPQHF
TRBJ2-1,TRBV5-1,CASRLLPGGRYNEQFF
TRBJ1-2,TRBV28,CASSPTGRGLPGYTF
TRBJ1-5,TRBV12-3/TRBV12-4,CASSFSLDNQPQHF
TRBJ2-1,TRBV4-1,CASSQDRTRWNEQFF
TRBJ1-2,TRBV6-5,CASSSGQGFNYGYTF
TRBJ1-1,TRBV6-5,CASSYSTTLNTEAFF
TRBJ1-5,TRBV7-3,CASSHPPCNQPQHF
TRBJ2-2,TRBV3-1,CASSLHKVTVELFF
TRBJ1-5,TRBV27,CASSPRGYNQPQHF
TRBJ2-1,TRBV28,CASSWAGEQFF
TRBJ2-2,TRBV7-9,CASSSPAFVGTGELFF
TRBJ1-3,TRBV7-9,CASSPPSLLESSGNTIYF
TRBJ2-1,TRBV27,CASSLLGVADEQFF
TRBJ2-7,TRBV6-5,CASSLAGGLYEQYF